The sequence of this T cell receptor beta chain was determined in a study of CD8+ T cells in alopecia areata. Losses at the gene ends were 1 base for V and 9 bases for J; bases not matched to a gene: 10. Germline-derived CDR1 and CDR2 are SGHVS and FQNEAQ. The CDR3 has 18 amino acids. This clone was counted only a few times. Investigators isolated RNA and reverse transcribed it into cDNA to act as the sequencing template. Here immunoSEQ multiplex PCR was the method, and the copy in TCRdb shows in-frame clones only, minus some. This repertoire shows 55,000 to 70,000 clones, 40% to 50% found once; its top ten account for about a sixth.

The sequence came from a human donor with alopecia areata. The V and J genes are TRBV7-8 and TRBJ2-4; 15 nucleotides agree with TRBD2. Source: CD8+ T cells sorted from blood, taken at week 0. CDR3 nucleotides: TGTGCCAGCAGCTTAGTCGATAGGACTAGCGGGAGGGAGAGCATTCAGTACTTC. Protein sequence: CASSLVDRTSGRESIQYF.